This is a list of T cell receptor beta chains from one sample in a study of Graves' ophthalmopathy and Graves' hyperthyroidism. Via MiXCR, TCRdb re-called the multiplex PCR reads, giving one row per CDR3 protein. This sample has a few hundred thousand distinct CDR3 sequences, with around 19% found just once. The sequenced sample was peripheral blood. The receptors were sampled from a woman younger than 35 with Graves' ophthalmopathy. The CDR3 runs from the conserved cysteine through the conserved F or W. A D gene is named only where the DNA matches it firmly. Clone size is not always given. Where it is, it says once, few, many or a class for expanded clones.

NA,many,TRBJ1-1,TRBV12-3/TRBV12-4,TGTGCCAGCGGCTCCCCGCAGGGAGGTGAGGAAGCTTTCTTT,CASGSPQGGEEAFF
TRBD2,many,TRBJ2-5,TRBV28,TGTGCCAGCAGTTTTCCAGCGGGAGAGTACCAAGAGACCCAGTACTTC,CASSFPAGEYQETQYF
TRBD1,many,TRBJ1-1,TRBV2,TGTGCCAGCAGTCCTCGTCAGGGGGTGGCCCCCAACACTGAAGCTTTCTTT,CASSPRQGVAPNTEAFF
TRBD2,many,TRBJ2-7,TRBV20-1,TGCAGTGCTAGAGATTCTAATCTAGCGGCCCCCTACGAGCAGTACTTC,CSARDSNLAAPYEQYF
NA,many,TRBJ2-7,TRBV7-2,TGTGCCAGCAGTCCCTCGCGGAACTACCGGGGCGAGCAGTACTTC,CASSPSRNYRGEQYF
NA,NA,TRBJ2-5,TRBV6-1,TGTGCCAGCAGTGGACCACCGGCAGGGACCCAGTACTTC,CASSGPPAGTQYF
NA,many,TRBJ2-7,TRBV7-2,TGTGCCAGCAGCTTAGTGGGGGGGCTTAGCTCCTACGAGCAGTACTTC,CASSLVGGLSSYEQYF
NA,many,TRBJ1-1,TRBV9,TGTGCCAGCAGCCTTTCGGGCTTCACTGAAGCTTTCTTT,CASSLSGFTEAFF
NA,many,TRBJ2-5,TRBV29-1,TGCAGCGTTGAATCCGGAGGGGTACAGGGAGAACTGGGGACCCAGTACTTC,CSVESGGVQGELGTQYF
NA,NA,TRBJ1-2,TRBV12-3/TRBV12-4,TGCGCCAGCATTATACAGGGAAGAGGTGGCTACACCTTC,CASIIQGRGGYTF
NA,many,TRBJ1-5,TRBV12-3/TRBV12-4,TGTGCCAGCAGGGACACAGGGTCCCCCAAGCATTTT,CASRDTGSPKHF
NA,many,TRBJ2-5,TRBV11-2,TGTGCCAGCGGGGTCGACCAGGCTCAAGAGACCCAGTACTTC,CASGVDQAQETQYF
TRBD1,many,TRBJ2-7,TRBV6-5,TGTGCCAGCACCACTGGGGACAGGGCCATCTACGAGCAGTACTTC,CASTTGDRAIYEQYF
TRBD1,many,TRBJ1-1,TRBV20-1,TGCAGTGCTAGTCAACAGGGGGCGTCCCGACGAGCTTTCTTT,CSASQQGASRRAFF
TRBD1,many,TRBJ1-1,TRBV28,TGTGCCAGCAGCCCTTACAGGGGGACTACTGAAGCTTTCTTT,CASSPYRGTTEAFF
NA,many,TRBJ2-5,TRBV11-2,TGTGCCAGCAGCTCTAGTACAGGGTTTCAAGAGACCCAGTACTTC,CASSSSTGFQETQYF
TRBD1,many,TRBJ2-5,TRBV12-3/TRBV12-4,TGTGCCAGCAGTTTACGGGACAGGGGAAAGACCCAGTACTTC,CASSLRDRGKTQYF
NA,many,TRBJ2-2,TRBV19,TGTGCCAGTAGTATACCAGGGAACACCGGGGAGCTGTTTTTT,CASSIPGNTGELFF
TRBD2,many,TRBJ2-3,TRBV9,TGTGCCAGCAGCGCGTACTTAGCGGGAGGCGACACAGATACGCAGTATTTT,CASSAYLAGGDTDTQYF
TRBD1,many,TRBJ2-7,TRBV18,TGTGCCAGCTCACAGGGCAGGGGGCAATACGAGCAGTACTTC,CASSQGRGQYEQYF
NA,many,TRBJ1-5,TRBV6-2/TRBV6-3,TGTGCCAGCAGTGGAGGCAATCAGCCCCAGCATTTT,CASSGGNQPQHF
NA,few,TRBJ2-5,TRBV5-1,TGCGCCAGCAAGAGGTCGTACCAAGAGACCCAGTACTTC,CASKRSYQETQYF
TRBD2,NA,TRBJ2-5,TRBV6-5,TGTGCCAGCAGTTACTCGAGACTAGCGGGAGAGACCCAGTACTTC,CASSYSRLAGETQYF
NA,many,TRBJ2-2,TRBV11-2,TGTGCCAGCAGCCCCCCGGGGCGGCAGGGCACCGGGGAGCTGTTTTTT,CASSPPGRQGTGELFF
NA,many,TRBJ2-5,TRBV5-6,TGTGCCAGCAGGACAGGAGCCGGGACCCAGTACTTC,CASRTGAGTQYF
NA,NA,TRBJ1-1,TRBV28,TGTGCCAGCAGTTTATCTGCTGCTGAAGCTTTCTTT,CASSLSAAEAFF
NA,many,TRBJ2-7,TRBV6-2/TRBV6-3,TGTGCCAGCAGTTACTTCGCGGGAACTTACGAGCAGTACTTC,CASSYFAGTYEQYF
NA,few,TRBJ1-5,TRBV6-1,TGTGCCAGCACAATTGACAGATACAATCAGCCCCAGCATTTT,CASTIDRYNQPQHF
TRBD2,NA,TRBJ2-7,TRBV30,TGTGCCTGGAGTGTACGGGGGGGCCACGGCTTC,CAWSVRGGHGF
TRBD1,many,TRBJ1-5,TRBV28,TGTGCCAGCACCCGGCACAGGGGGCGCATAAGCAATCAGCCCCAGCATTTT,CASTRHRGRISNQPQHF
TRBD2,many,TRBJ2-5,TRBV7-8,TGTGCCAGCAGCCACGACGGGACTAGCGGGAGGGGGTACCAAGAGACCCAGTACTTC,CASSHDGTSGRGYQETQYF
NA,NA,TRBJ2-5,TRBV12-3/TRBV12-4,TGTGCCAGCAGTTTAGGTTGGGGGGGACAACAAGAGACCCAGTACTTC,CASSLGWGGQQETQYF
TRBD1,many,TRBJ1-1,TRBV6-5,TGTGCCAGCAGGGCATATGGACAGGGTAACCTTGTCGGAGCTTTCTTT,CASRAYGQGNLVGAFF
NA,many,TRBJ2-2,TRBV28,TGTGCCAGCAGCCTTTACACCGGGGAGCTGTTTTTT,CASSLYTGELFF
NA,NA,TRBJ2-5,TRBV28,TGTGCCAGCAGTTTGTATGAATTGGGGGGCAATAGGGAAGAGACCCAGTACTTC,CASSLYELGGNREETQYF
NA,NA,TRBJ1-2,TRBV28,TGTGCCAGCAGTCCTCGCTCGGAAGGCTACACCTTC,CASSPRSEGYTF
NA,many,TRBJ1-1,TRBV3-1,TGTGCCAGCAGCCAACCCGGACTAATGAACACTGAAGCTTTCTTT,CASSQPGLMNTEAFF
NA,many,TRBJ1-3,TRBV30,TGTGCCTGGTCCGAAGGTGGCGGAAACACCATATATTTT,CAWSEGGGNTIYF
NA,many,TRBJ1-1,TRBV10-1,TGCGCCAGCAGTGATCGGGGGCTAGGGGACACTGAAGCTTTCTTT,CASSDRGLGDTEAFF
TRBD1,NA,TRBJ2-7,TRBV11-2,TGTGCCAGCAGCCCCGGACAGGGGGGCCACGAGCAGTACTTC,CASSPGQGGHEQYF
NA,many,TRBJ1-5,TRBV28,TGTGCCAGCTTAACAACAATCAATCAGCCCCAGCATTTT,CASLTTINQPQHF
NA,many,TRBJ1-1,TRBV6-2/TRBV6-3,TGTGCCAGCACTCCTGGGGGCTGGAACACTGAAGCTTTCTTT,CASTPGGWNTEAFF
NA,many,TRBJ2-7,TRBV12-3/TRBV12-4,TGTGCCAGCAGCTTAGGGTCGGGTAGCTCCTACGAGCAGTACTTC,CASSLGSGSSYEQYF
NA,NA,TRBJ1-2,TRBV6-1,TGTGCCAGCTTGTCCTACAGGGCGGATAGCTACACCTTC,CASLSYRADSYTF
TRBD2,few,TRBJ2-5,TRBV14,TGTGCCAGCAGCACCGGGACTAGACGACTTACTTATAAAGAGACCCAGTACTTC,CASSTGTRRLTYKETQYF
TRBD1,many,TRBJ1-5,TRBV28,TGTGCCAGCAGGGTCCGGACAGGCGGCTCTCAGCCCCAGCATTTT,CASRVRTGGSQPQHF
TRBD1,many,TRBJ1-3,TRBV6-4,TGTGCCAGCAGTCCTAGGACAGGCGGTTCGATTGGAAACACCATATATTTT,CASSPRTGGSIGNTIYF
NA,many,TRBJ1-3,TRBV30,TGTGCCTGGAGCGAGGGAGGGAACACCATATATTTT,CAWSEGGNTIYF
TRBD1,many,TRBJ1-1,TRBV5-1,TGCGCCAGCAGCTTAGTCCAGGGGGGACGGAACACTGAAGCTTTCTTT,CASSLVQGGRNTEAFF
NA,many,TRBJ2-5,TRBV30,TGTGCCTGGAGTGTAACGGGGCTAGCCGAGACCCAGTACTTC,CAWSVTGLAETQYF